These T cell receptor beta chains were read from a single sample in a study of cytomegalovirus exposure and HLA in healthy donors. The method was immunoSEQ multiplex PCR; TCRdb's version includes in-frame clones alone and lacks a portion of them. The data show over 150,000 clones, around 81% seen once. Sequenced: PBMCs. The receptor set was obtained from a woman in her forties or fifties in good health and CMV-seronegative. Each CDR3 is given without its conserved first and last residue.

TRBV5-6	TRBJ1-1	ASSSSTGSAF
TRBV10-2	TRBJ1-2	ASSESRDIYGYT
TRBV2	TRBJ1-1	ASSDWGDPEAF
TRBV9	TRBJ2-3	ASSVAAGDSTDTQY
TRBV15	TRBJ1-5	ATSGQGNQPQH
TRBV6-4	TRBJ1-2	ASSPGTGPGYGYT
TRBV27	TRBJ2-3	ASSYSGGTSTDTQY
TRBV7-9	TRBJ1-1	SSSFLQGEAF
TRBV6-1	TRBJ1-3	ASSPQASSGNTIY
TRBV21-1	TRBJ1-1	ASGQGQLRKMNTEAF
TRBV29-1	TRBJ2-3	SVAAESTDTQY
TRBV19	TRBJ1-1	ASSILGSSNTEAF
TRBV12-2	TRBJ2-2	ASRPPSCLRFHNTGELF
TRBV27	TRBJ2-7	ASRWAGGPVYEQY
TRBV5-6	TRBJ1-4	ASSHNEGGGEKLF
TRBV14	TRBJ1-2	ASSQENRGTAGYT
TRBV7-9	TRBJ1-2	ASGGRGGGYT
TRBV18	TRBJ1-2	ASSPTDYGYT
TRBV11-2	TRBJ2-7	ASSTLGSSGYYEQY
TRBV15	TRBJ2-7	ATSRDEGYEQY
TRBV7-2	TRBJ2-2	TSRGGADTGELF
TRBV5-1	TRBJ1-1	ASRDGTGGTEAF
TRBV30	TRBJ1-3	AWSHPRQLGNTIY
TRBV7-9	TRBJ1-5	ASSPGGRDQPQH
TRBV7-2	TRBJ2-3	ASSLTGPSGGASQY
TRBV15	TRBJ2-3	ATSRDPMDTQY
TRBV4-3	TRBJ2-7	ANSRARGFYYEQY
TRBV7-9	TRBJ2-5	SSSLGLAGLQETQY
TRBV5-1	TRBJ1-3	ASSWGGVSSGNTIY
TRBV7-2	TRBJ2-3	AERDRYTDTQY
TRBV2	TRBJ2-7	ASSESAAPLAYEQY
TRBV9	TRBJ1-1	ASSVGGLTGGTEAF
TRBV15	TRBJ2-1	ATNRGGNNEQF
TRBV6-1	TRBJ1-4	ASSETGRDEKLF
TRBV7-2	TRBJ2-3	ASSLREKFSTDTQY
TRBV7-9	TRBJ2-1	ASSTAASAYNEQF
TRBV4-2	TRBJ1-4	ASSQDRLSRF
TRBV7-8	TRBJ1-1	ASSRARDTEAF
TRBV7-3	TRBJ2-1	ASSPGGLAGIYNEQF
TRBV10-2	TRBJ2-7	ASSGSSYEQY
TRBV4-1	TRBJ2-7	ASSQLSGGSYEQY
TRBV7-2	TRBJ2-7	ASSLGGSGRGNEQY
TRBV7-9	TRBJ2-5	ASSRRQGEETQY
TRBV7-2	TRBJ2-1	ASSSFGAGGKNYNEQF
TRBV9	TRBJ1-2	ASSVSQIGYGYT
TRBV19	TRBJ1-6	ASSMVTGTYNSPLH
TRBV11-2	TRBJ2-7	ASSLDRTSYEQY